This record concerns one T cell receptor beta chain sequence. Its antigen remains unidentified. These data come from a study of T cell responses to AZD1222 COVID-19 vaccine. Overall study results and limits: There were repertoire samples only from the period after the peak T cell response. Baseline testing showed seropositivity in only five to seven AZD1222 recipients.

Some clones are missing from TCRdb's copy, which holds only in-frame ones; the method was immunoSEQ multiplex PCR. The sample shows tens of thousands of clones, more than 65% of them seen only once. The clonotype comes from an adult in good health. Source: peripheral blood, taken on day 0 of MenACWY control vaccination.

CDR3 residues: CASSSRGLQGPQHF. CDR3 coding DNA: TGTGCCAGCAGCTCCCGGGGCCTACAAGGGCCCCAGCATTTT. This sequence joins TRBV5-6 and TRBJ1-5, with a weak D call TRBD1 (5 bases). Germline CDR1 is SGHDT and CDR2 is YYEEEE. V was pared by 3 bases and J by 9 bases, with 16 bases between. The CDR3 runs 14 residues.